Below, 10 T cell receptor beta chains from the same sample are listed, as sequenced in a study of T cell responses to AZD1222 COVID-19 vaccine. Profiled with immunoSEQ multiplex PCR; TCRdb holds only in-frame clones, not every one. The sample yields roughly 70,000 clones, 89% seen once. This sample comprised peripheral blood, obtained 28 days after the second AZD1222 dose. The receptors stem from an adult who received the AZD1222 COVID-19 vaccine.

V gene TRBV9 combines with J gene TRBJ2-2, with TRBD2 matching 8 bases. This CDR3 comprises 15 residues. V lost 3 bases, J lost 6 bases, and 7 bases stayed unmatched. Germline CDR1 and CDR2: SGDLS and YYNGEE. CDR3 loop: CASSALGTRAGELFF. DNA for the CDR3: TGTGCCAGCAGCGCCCTGGGGACTAGAGCCGGGGAGCTGTTTTTT.

The V call is TRBV6-2 or TRBV6-3, the J call TRBJ2-7; D unresolved. Trimming removed 2 bases at V and 7 bases at J, with 12 bases between. The germline CDR1 and CDR2 sequences are MNHEY and SVGEGT. The CDR3 length is 13 residues. CDR3 in DNA: TGTGCCAGCAGTTACCCTCCTGCGGTAGAGCAGTACTTC. Translation: CASSYPPAVEQYF.

The chain uses TRBV5-1 and TRBJ2-1; 8 bases map to TRBD2. After removal of 1 base from V and 0 bases from J, the junction contained 15 bases not matched to a gene. The germline CDR1 and CDR2 sequences are SGHRS and YFSETQ. The CDR3 runs to 20 residues. In nucleotides, the CDR3 is TGCGCCAGCAGCTTGTGGGCCGGGGGGGGCCAGTTTGGCTCCTACAATGAGCAGTTCTTC. Translating it yields CASSLWAGGGQFGSYNEQFF.

The chain uses TRBV13 and TRBJ1-2, with D perhaps TRBD1 (6 bases). The V gene lost 0 bases and the J gene lost 4 bases, with 15 bases spanning the gap. Germline V gives CDR1 PRHDT, CDR2 FYEKMQ (reference sequence). The length of the CDR3 is 16 residues. In DNA, the CDR3 is TGTGCCAGCAGCTTAGGGTTGGGGGGCTACCCCTATGGCTACACCTTC. It is translated as CASSLGLGGYPYGYTF.

The chain employs TRBV5-5 and TRBJ2-3; D possibly corresponds to TRBD2 (5 bases). Germline assignment: CDR1 SGHKS and CDR2 YYEKEE (reference sequence). V lost 1 base and J lost 4, with 13 bases in between. The CDR3 contains 15 residues. The CDR3 coding sequence is TGTGCCAGCAGCTTGTTCGGGAATCCCCCAGATACGCAGTATTTT. Translated, it gives CASSLFGNPPDTQYF.

The V call is TRBV10-1, the J call TRBJ1-2, with 8 bases fitting TRBD1. The CDR3 covers 16 residues. V was clipped by 0 bases and J by 3 bases; unmatched bases: 6. Germline values: CDR1 WNHNN, CDR2 SYGVQD (reference sequence). The chain's CDR3 is CASSESWAGGYYGYTF. For the CDR3, the DNA is TGCGCCAGCAGTGAGTCATGGGCAGGGGGCTACTATGGCTACACCTTC.

This clone came up a few times. The chain uses TRBV28 and TRBJ2-1, with D perhaps TRBD2 (6 bases). This CDR3 has 14 residues. V was shortened by 9 bases and J by 9 bases, with 21 bases between the two germline ends. Germline V gene sequence: CDR1 MDHEN, CDR2 SYDVKM. The CDR3 nucleotides are TGTGCCAGTTGGGACCCAGGGCTCGGGGGTGAGCAGTTCTTC. It is translated as CASWDPGLGGEQFF.

This rearrangement joins TRBV7-3 to TRBJ2-1; no reliable D call. V was trimmed by 4 bases and J by 3 bases, leaving 7 bases between them. The germline CDR1 and CDR2 sequences are SGHTA and FQGTGA. The CDR3 runs to 13 residues. The CDR3 loop is CASSSTVYNEQFF. CDR3 in DNA: TGTGCCAGCAGCTCAACAGTCTACAATGAGCAGTTCTTC.

The chain recombines TRBV27 with TRBJ2-4, with a tentative D call TRBD2 (6 bases). Trimming removed 2 bases at V and 7 bases at J, with 12 bases between. CDR1 and CDR2 from the germline V gene are MNHEY and SMNVEV (reference sequence). The CDR3 contains 14 residues. CDR3 DNA sequence: TGTGCCAGCAGTTTAGGCTTGGAGGGGAACATTCAGTACTTC. Translating gives CASSLGLEGNIQYF.

The chain couples TRBV27 to TRBJ2-4; weak D call: TRBD1 (5 bases). Germline-derived CDR1 and CDR2 are MNHEY and SMNVEV (reference sequence). Trimming shortened V by 3 bases and J by 6 bases, and 6 bases separated the two germline ends. The CDR3 extends over 12 amino acids. This CDR3 reads CASSFRGNIQYF. The DNA of the CDR3 is TGTGCCAGCAGTTTTAGGGGAAACATTCAGTACTTC.